Following are 19 T cell receptor beta chains from one sample sequenced in a study of radiation and T cells in renal cell carcinoma. Indicated time point: baseline pretreatment blood. Sample treatment: 15 Gy SBRT to primary tumor, nephrectomy 4 weeks later. Produced via immunoSEQ multiplex PCR; TCRdb's table is partial and in-frame only. Of 130,000 or so clones listed, around 78% are singletons. The input for sequencing was blood, taken from a patient whose treatment included radiotherapy and nephrectomy. Receptors originate from a woman between 45 and 60 years old with renal cell carcinoma.

The gene calls are TRBV29-1 and TRBJ1-4; 7 positions agree with TRBD1. This CDR3 has 13 residues. CDR1 and CDR2 from the germline V gene are SQVTM and ANQGSEA. The CDR3 DNA follows: TGCAGTGCAGGGGGTAGCTCTAATGAAAAACTGTTTTTT. This gives the protein CSAGGSSNEKLFF. Looking up the rest from reference TRBV29-1 and TRBJ1-4 gives the full variable domain: SAVISQKPSRDICQRGTSLTIQCQVDSQVTMMFWYRQQPGQSLTLIATANQGSEATYESGFVIDKFPISRPNLTFSTLTVSNMSPEDSSIYLCSAGGSSNEKLFFGSGTQLSVL.

The rearrangement joins TRBV7-9 to TRBJ1-1; TRBD1 is a possible D gene (6 bases). The germline V and J ends were trimmed by 5 bases and 3 bases, with 19 bases remaining between them. The germline CDR1 and CDR2 sequences are SEHNR and FQNEAQ (reference sequence). This CDR3 is 16 amino acids long. The CDR3: CASSSSGTMGYTEAFF. CDR3 nucleotides: TGTGCCAGCAGCAGTTCCGGGACAATGGGTTACACTGAAGCTTTCTTT. Full variable domain (rest looked up from reference TRBV7-9 and TRBJ1-1): DTGVSQNPRHKITKRGQNVTFRCDPISEHNRLYWYRQTLGQGPEFLTYFQNEAQLEKSRLLSDRFSAERPKGSFSTLEIQRTEQGDSAMYLCASSSSGTMGYTEAFFGQGTRLTVV.

The count of this clone is one. This chain links TRBV5-1 with TRBJ1-1, with 9 bases identical to TRBD1. V shed 4 bases, J shed 7 bases, and the junction held 11 bases outside the gene matches. Germline-derived CDR1 and CDR2 are SGHRS and YFSETQ. The CDR3 is 15 residues long. CDR3 coding DNA: TGCGCCAGCAGCCCAACAGGGGGCGAGTTCAGTGAAGCTTTCTTT. It codes for CASSPTGGEFSEAFF.

The gene calls are TRBV6-5 and TRBJ2-5, with D maybe TRBD2 (6 bases). The V gene lost 8 bases and the J gene lost 7 bases, with 17 bases spanning the gap. Per the germline V gene, CDR1 is MNHEY and CDR2 is SVGAGI. The CDR3 extends over 13 amino acids. The CDR3 spells CASWESGTGTQYF. For the CDR3, the DNA is TGTGCCAGCTGGGAATCCGGGACTGGGACCCAGTACTTC.

In its sample, this clone was seen a few times. This chain uses TRBV5-1 with TRBJ1-2; D uncertain. Germline V gene data show CDR1 as SGHRS and CDR2 as YFSETQ. The germline V and J ends were trimmed by 0 bases and 0 bases, with 6 bases remaining between them. The length of the CDR3 is 14 residues. The CDR3 sequence is CASSLGESNYGYTF. CDR3 nucleotide sequence: TGCGCCAGCAGCTTGGGGGAATCTAACTATGGCTACACCTTC.

Details on this clone: The sample has other DNA sequences that encode this CDR3 too. CDR3 in DNA: TGTGCCAGCAGTTCGCCGACAGGGAACTATGGCTACACCTTC. Translated: CASSSPTGNYGYTF. The chain joins TRBV6-5 to TRBJ1-2; the match to TRBD1 covers 7 bases. This CDR3 contains 14 residues. Unmatched junction bases numbered 4, after V lost 4 bases and J lost 2 bases. Germline V lookup: CDR1 MNHEY, CDR2 SVGAGI.

The rearrangement joins TRBV30 to TRBJ1-2; 9 nucleotides match TRBD1. Germline CDR1 and CDR2: GTSNPN and SVGIG (reference sequence). CDR3 length equals 13 residues. V shed 3 bases and J 7 bases; nucleotides not matched to a gene: 6. CDR3 loop: CAWSRQGEVGYTF. CDR3 in DNA: TGTGCCTGGAGCCGACAGGGGGAGGTTGGCTACACCTTC.

The chain has TRBV19 and TRBJ2-7; D could derive from TRBD1 or TRBD2 (6 bases each). CDR3 length: 13 amino acids. CDR1 LNHDA and CDR2 SQIVND come from the germline V gene (reference sequence). The ends were cut back, 4 bases at V and 7 bases at J, with 14 bases in the middle. CDR3 residues: CASSTSGAGEQYF. CDR3 coding DNA: TGTGCCAGTAGTACGTCAGGGGCGGGGGAGCAGTACTTC.

The CDR3 DNA reads as TGTGCCAGCCTGTTCAGGGAGACCTATGGCTACACCTTC. It encodes CASLFRETYGYTF. This chain connects TRBV28 to TRBJ1-2, with D maybe TRBD1 (5 bases). Per germline, CDR1 MDHEN and CDR2 SYDVKM. The CDR3 is made up of 13 amino acids. The ends were cut back, 8 bases at V and 4 bases at J, with 14 bases in the middle.

This chain connects TRBV30 to TRBJ1-3, with no clear D. Germline loops: CDR1 GTSNPN, CDR2 SVGIG (reference sequence). The CDR3 is made up of 13 amino acids. The V and J ends lost 2 bases and 0 bases respectively, with 5 bases between them. This CDR3 reads CAWSLNSGNTIYF. The CDR3 DNA is TGTGCCTGGAGTCTCAACTCTGGAAACACCATATATTTT.

The chain uses TRBV21-1 and TRBJ1-5; the D call of TRBD1 is as the table states it, not checked on the DNA. TRBV21-1 is listed as a pseudogene. The CDR3 runs to 16 residues. The DNA for the CDR3 is TGTGCCAGCAGCTCCATCCGGGACAGCAGCAATCAGCCCCAGCATTTT. It specifies CASSSIRDSSNQPQHF.

The chain uses TRBV5-1 and TRBJ2-2, with 11 bases that match TRBD2. Trimming cost V 4 bases and J 1 base; bases outside gene matches: 6. The CDR3 contains 17 residues. Germline lookup yields CDR1 SGHRS and CDR2 YFSETQ. The CDR3 DNA sequence: TGCGCCAGCAGCAGATCTCTAGCGGGAGGGAACACCGGGGAGCTGTTTTTT. This gives the protein CASSRSLAGGNTGELFF.

The chain joins TRBV6-5 to TRBJ2-7; the D gene is possibly TRBD1 (5 bases). V lost 7 bases, J lost 4 bases, and 14 bases lay in between. The germline V gene has CDR1 MNHEY and CDR2 SVGAGI. This CDR3 comprises 13 residues. Written as DNA, the CDR3 is TGTGCCAGCACCCGATTTTCAGGGTACGAGCAGTACTTC. It yields the protein CASTRFSGYEQYF.

J is TRBJ1-6 and V is TRBV6-6, with 9 bases identical to TRBD1. CDR1 is MNHNY, CDR2 SVGAGI, per germline (reference sequence). The CDR3 sequence is 15 residues long. Trimming removed 2 bases from V and 6 bases from J; junction bases left unmatched: 2. The CDR3 DNA sequence: TGTGCCAGCAGTTACCTGGGACAGGGTAATTCACCCCTCCACTTT. Amino acids: CASSYLGQGNSPLHF.

The chain recombines TRBV7-2 with TRBJ2-7, with D tentatively TRBD2 (6 bases). CDR1 SGHTA and CDR2 FQGNSA come from the germline V gene. V dropped 3 bases and J dropped 3 bases, with 12 bases sitting between them. The CDR3 is 14 amino acids. DNA for the CDR3: TGTGCCAGCAGCTTTGGGGAGGATCGCTACGAGCAGTACTTC. This translates into CASSFGEDRYEQYF.

This clone was observed a single time. The chain has TRBV28 and TRBJ1-2, with D perhaps TRBD1 (6 bases). Germline CDR1 is MDHEN and CDR2 is SYDVKM. V was trimmed by 5 bases and J by 4 bases, leaving 14 bases between them. This CDR3 comprises 14 residues. The CDR3 region is CASSPHTGSYGYTF. CDR3 nucleotides: TGTGCCAGCAGTCCGCACACAGGGAGCTATGGCTACACCTTC.

The chain links TRBV5-6 to TRBJ2-5, with 10 positions matching TRBD2. Looked up from germline, CDR1 is SGHDT and CDR2 is YYEEEE. The CDR3 spans 18 residues. J lost 2 bases, V lost 4 bases, and 14 bases had no gene match. CDR3 region: CASSGTSGNGLSQETQYF. The DNA of the CDR3 is TGTGCCAGCAGCGGAACTAGCGGGAATGGCCTGTCGCAAGAGACCCAGTACTTC.

This chain uses TRBV19 with TRBJ2-1, with 7 bases that match TRBD1. CDR1 LNHDA and CDR2 SQIVND come from the germline V gene (reference sequence). The CDR3 contains 14 residues. With 3 bases clipped from V and 3 bases from J, the junction kept 2 bases outside the gene matches. CDR3 nucleotides: TGTGCCAGTAGTATTGGACAGGTCTACAATGAGCAGTTCTTC. It translates to CASSIGQVYNEQFF.

The rearrangement uses TRBV10-1 and TRBJ2-3, with 9 bases aligning to TRBD2. J gave up 7 bases and V 5 bases, and 10 bases lay outside the gene matches. Germline lookup yields CDR1 WNHNN and CDR2 SYGVQD (reference sequence). The CDR3 totals 15 residues. The CDR3 DNA follows: TGCGCCAGCAGTCAGACTAGCGGTACTCCTCATACGCAGTATTTT. Translated, it gives CASSQTSGTPHTQYF.